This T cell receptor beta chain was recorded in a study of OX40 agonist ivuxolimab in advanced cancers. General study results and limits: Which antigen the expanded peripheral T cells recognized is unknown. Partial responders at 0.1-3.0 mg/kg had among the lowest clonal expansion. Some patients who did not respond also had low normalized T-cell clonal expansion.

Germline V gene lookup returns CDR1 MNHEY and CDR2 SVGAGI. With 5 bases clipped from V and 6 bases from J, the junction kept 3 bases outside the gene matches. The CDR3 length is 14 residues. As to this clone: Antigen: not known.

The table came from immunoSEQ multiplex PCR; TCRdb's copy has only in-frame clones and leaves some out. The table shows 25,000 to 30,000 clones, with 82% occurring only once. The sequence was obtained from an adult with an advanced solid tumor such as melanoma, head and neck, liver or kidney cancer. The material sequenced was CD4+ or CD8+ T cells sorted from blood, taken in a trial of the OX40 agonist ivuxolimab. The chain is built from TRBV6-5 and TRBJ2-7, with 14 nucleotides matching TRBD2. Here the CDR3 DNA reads TGTGCCAGCAGTGACGGGACTAGCGGGAGCGAGCAGTACTTC. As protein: CASSDGTSGSEQYF.